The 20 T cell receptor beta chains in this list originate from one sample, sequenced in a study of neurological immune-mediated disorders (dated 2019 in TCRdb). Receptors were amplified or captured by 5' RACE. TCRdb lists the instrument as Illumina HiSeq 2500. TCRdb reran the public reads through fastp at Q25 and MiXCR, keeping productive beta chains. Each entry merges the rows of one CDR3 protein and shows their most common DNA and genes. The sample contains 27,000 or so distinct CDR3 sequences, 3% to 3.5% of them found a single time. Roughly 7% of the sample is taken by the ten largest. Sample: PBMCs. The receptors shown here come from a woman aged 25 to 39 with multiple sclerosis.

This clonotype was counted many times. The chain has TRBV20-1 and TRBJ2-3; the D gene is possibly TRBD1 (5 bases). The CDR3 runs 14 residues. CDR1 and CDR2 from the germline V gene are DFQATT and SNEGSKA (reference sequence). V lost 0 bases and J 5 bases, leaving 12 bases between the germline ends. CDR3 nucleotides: TGCAGTGCTAGAGATTTGGGGCGGCGAGATACGCAGTATTTT. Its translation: CSARDLGRRDTQYF.

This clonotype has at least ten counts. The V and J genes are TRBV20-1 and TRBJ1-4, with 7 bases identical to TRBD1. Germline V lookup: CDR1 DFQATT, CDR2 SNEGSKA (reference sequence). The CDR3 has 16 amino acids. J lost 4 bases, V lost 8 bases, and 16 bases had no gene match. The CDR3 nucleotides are TGCAGTCTGGCGGTGTTCCCGGGACAGAATAATGAAAAACTGTTTTTT. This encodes CSLAVFPGQNNEKLFF.

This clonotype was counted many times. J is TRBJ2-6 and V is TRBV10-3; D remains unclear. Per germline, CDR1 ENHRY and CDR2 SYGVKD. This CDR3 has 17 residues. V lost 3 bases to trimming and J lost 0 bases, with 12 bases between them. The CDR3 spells CAISDRTPTSGANVLTF. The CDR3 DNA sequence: TGTGCCATCAGTGACAGGACCCCAACCTCTGGGGCCAACGTCCTGACTTTC.

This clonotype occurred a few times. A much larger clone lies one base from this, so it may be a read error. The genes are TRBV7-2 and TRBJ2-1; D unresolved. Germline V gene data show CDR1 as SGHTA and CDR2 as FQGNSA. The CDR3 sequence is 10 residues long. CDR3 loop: CARSLGEQFF. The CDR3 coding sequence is TGTGCCAGAAGCTTGGGTGAGCAGTTCTTC.

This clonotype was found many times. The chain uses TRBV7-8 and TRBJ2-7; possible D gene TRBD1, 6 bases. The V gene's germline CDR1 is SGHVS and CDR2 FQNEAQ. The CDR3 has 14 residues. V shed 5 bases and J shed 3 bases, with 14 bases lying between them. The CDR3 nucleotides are TGTGCCAGCAGCCCAACTTGGGACAACTACGAGCAGTACTTC. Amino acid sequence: CASSPTWDNYEQYF. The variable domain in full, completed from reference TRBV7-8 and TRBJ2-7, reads GAGVSQSPRYKVAKRGQDVALRCDPISGHVSLFWYQQALGQGPEFLTYFQNEAQLDKSGLPSDRFFAERPEGSVSTLKIQRTQQEDSAVYLCASSPTWDNYEQYFGPGTRLTVT.

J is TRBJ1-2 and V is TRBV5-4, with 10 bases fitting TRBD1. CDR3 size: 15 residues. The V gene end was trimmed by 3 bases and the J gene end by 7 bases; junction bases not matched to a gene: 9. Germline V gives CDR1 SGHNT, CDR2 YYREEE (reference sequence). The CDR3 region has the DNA TGTGCCAGCAGCTCCGGGACAGGGGAAAATGGTGGCTACACCTTC. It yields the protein CASSSGTGENGGYTF. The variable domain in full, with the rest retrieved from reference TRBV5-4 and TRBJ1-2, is ETGVTQSPTHLIKTRGQQVTLRCSSQSGHNTVSWYQQALGQGPQFIFQYYREEENGRGNFPPRFSGLQFPNYSSELNVNALELDDSALYLCASSSGTGENGGYTFGSGTRLTVV.

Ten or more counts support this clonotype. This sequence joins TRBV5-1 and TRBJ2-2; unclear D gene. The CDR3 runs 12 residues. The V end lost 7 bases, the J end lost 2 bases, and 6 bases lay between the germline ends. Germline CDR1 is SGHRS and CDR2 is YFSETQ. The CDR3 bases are TGCGCCAGCGGGGATAACACCGGGGAGCTGTTTTTT. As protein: CASGDNTGELFF. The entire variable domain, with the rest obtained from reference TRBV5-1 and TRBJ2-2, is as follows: KAGVTQTPRYLIKTRGQQVTLSCSPISGHRSVSWYQQTPGQGLQFLFEYFSETQRNKGNFPGRFSGRQFSNSRSEMNVSTLELGDSALYLCASGDNTGELFFGEGSRLTVL.

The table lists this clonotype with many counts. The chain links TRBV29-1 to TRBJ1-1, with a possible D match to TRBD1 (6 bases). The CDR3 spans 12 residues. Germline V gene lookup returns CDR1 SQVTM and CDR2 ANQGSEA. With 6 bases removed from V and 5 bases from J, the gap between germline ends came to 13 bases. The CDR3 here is CSVDSSWTEAFF. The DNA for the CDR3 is TGCAGCGTGGACAGCTCTTGGACTGAAGCTTTCTTT.

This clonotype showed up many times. CDR3 region: CASSAGFYNEQFF. CDR3 bases: TGTGCCAGCAGCGCAGGGTTTTACAATGAGCAGTTCTTC. This rearrangement joins TRBV7-9 to TRBJ2-1; tentatively, D is TRBD1 (5 bases). The CDR3 has 13 residues. Trimming pared 5 bases from V and 4 bases from J, leaving 9 bases between. Germline V gives CDR1 SEHNR, CDR2 FQNEAQ (reference sequence).

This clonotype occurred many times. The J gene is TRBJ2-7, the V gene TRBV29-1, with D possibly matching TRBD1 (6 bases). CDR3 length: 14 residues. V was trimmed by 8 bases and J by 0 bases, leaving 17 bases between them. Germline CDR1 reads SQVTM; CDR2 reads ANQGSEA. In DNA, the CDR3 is TGCAGCTCTCCGGGGTGGGACAACTCCTACGAGCAGTACTTC. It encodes CSSPGWDNSYEQYF.

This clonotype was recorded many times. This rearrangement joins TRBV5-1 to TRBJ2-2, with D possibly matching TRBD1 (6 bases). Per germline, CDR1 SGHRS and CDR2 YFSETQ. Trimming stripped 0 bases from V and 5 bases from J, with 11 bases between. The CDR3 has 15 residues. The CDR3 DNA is TGCGCCAGCAGCTTGGCGTCAGGGGTAACCGGGGAGCTGTTTTTT. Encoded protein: CASSLASGVTGELFF.

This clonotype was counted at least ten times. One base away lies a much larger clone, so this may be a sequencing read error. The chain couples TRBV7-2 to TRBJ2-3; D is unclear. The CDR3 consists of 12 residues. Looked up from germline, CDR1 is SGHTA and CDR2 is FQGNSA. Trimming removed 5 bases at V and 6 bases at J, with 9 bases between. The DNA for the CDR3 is TGTGCCAGCAGCCCGAAACAGGATACGCAGTATTTT. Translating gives CASSPKQDTQYF. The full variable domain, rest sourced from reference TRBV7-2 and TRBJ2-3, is GAGVSQSPSNKVTEKGKDVELRCDPISGHTALYWYRQSLGQGLEFLIYFQGNSAPDKSGLPSDRFSAERTGGSVSTLTIQRTQQEDSAVYLCASSPKQDTQYFGPGTRLTVL.

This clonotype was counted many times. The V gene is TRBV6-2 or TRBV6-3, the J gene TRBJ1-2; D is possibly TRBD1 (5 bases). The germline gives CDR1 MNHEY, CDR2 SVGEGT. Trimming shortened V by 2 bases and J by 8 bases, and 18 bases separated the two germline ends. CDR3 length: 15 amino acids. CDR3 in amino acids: CASSYRPGPGDGYTF. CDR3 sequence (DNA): TGTGCCAGCAGTTACCGTCCGGGTCCTGGGGACGGCTACACCTTC.

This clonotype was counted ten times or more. CDR3 region: CASSYDRSSGNTIYF. The CDR3 DNA is TGCGCCAGCAGCTACGACAGGAGCTCTGGAAACACCATATATTTT. The genes are TRBV5-1 and TRBJ1-3; possible D gene TRBD1, 6 bases. CDR1 and CDR2 (germline): SGHRS, YFSETQ. The germline V and J ends were trimmed by 3 bases and 0 bases, with 10 bases remaining between them. The CDR3 has 15 amino acids.

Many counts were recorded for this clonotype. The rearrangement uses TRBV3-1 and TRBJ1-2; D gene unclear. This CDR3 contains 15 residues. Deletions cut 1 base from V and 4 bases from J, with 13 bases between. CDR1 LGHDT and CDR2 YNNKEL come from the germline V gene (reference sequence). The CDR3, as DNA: TGTGCCAGCAGCCAAGGGAGGTCTGTGACCTATGGCTACACCTTC. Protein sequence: CASSQGRSVTYGYTF.

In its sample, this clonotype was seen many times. The CDR3: CASSLVGIYEQYF. CDR3 DNA: TGCGCCAGCAGCTTGGTCGGGATTTACGAGCAGTACTTC. This chain links TRBV5-1 with TRBJ2-7; TRBD2 is a possible D gene (5 bases). Trimming cost V 0 bases and J 4 bases, with 8 bases left between them. The CDR3 extends over 13 amino acids. In germline, CDR1 is SGHRS, CDR2 YFSETQ.

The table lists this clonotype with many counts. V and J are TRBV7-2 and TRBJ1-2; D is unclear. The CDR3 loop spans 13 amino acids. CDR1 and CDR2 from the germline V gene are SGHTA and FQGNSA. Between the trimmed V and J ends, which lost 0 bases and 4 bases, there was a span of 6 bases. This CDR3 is CASSLALGYGYTF. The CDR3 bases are TGTGCCAGCAGCTTAGCGCTCGGCTATGGCTACACCTTC.

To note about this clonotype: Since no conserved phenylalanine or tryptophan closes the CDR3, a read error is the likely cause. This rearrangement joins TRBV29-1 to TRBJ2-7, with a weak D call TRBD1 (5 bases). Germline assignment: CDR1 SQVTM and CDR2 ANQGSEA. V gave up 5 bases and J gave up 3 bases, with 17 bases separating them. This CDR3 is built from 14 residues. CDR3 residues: CSVIRMQGRYEQYN. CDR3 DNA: TGCAGCGTTATTAGGATGCAGGGTCGCTACGAGCAGTACAAC.

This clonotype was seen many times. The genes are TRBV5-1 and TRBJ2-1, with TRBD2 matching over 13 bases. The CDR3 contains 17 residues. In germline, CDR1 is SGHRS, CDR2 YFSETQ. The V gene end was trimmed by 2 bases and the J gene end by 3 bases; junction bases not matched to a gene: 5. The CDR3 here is CASSFRTSGGSYNEQFF. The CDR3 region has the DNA TGCGCCAGCAGCTTTCGGACTAGCGGGGGTAGCTACAATGAGCAGTTCTTC.

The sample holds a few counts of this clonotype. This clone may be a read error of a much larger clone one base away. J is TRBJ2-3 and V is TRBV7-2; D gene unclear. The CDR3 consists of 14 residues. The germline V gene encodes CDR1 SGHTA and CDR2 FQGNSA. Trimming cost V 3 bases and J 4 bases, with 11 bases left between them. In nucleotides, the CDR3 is TGTGCCAGCAGCTTTGGCACTGGCGCAGATACGCAGTATTTT. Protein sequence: CASSFGTGADTQYF.